In its sample, the clone carrying this TCR beta chain ranks as medium-sized. Its antigen remains unknown. Both TCR beta VDJ combination and CDR3 sequence profiling were carried out. Genomic DNA was the template for this profiling. TCRdb reanalysed the reads using MiXCR and keeps one entry per CDR3 protein. The sample carries 150,000 to 200,000 distinct CDR3 sequences, around 50% recorded once. In patients chosen for sequencing, flow cytometry had shown CD8+CD57+ cell expansion. The data were obtained in a study of CD8+CD57+ T cells in acquired aplastic anemia. Whole-study findings and limits: Patients and controls were found to share about 31 CD8+ CDR3 sequences.

The sequenced sample consisted of sorted CD4+, CD8+, or CD8+CD57+ T cells (not recorded which) from PBMCs. The sequence was collected from a human donor with aplastic anemia.

The DNA of the CDR3 is TGTGCCACCAGCAGAGGGGCTGGAAACACCATATATTTT. Its protein product is CATSRGAGNTIYF. The chain carries TRBV15 and TRBJ1-3; no clear D. The V end lost 1 base, the J end lost 2 bases, and 3 bases lay between the germline ends. This CDR3 is 13 amino acids long. The germline CDR1 and CDR2 sequences are LNHNV and YYDKDF (reference sequence).